This passage covers 8 T cell receptor beta chains from one sample sequenced in a study of CD8+ T cells in alopecia areata. As the sequencing template, cDNA was produced by extracting RNA and reverse transcribing it. Produced via immunoSEQ multiplex PCR; TCRdb's table is partial and in-frame only. The sample yields approximately 180,000 clones, just over 65% seen once. This specimen was CD8+ T cells sorted from blood, taken at week 0. The receptors were sampled from a human donor with alopecia areata.

V is TRBV28 and J is TRBJ1-4; 7 bases line up with TRBD1. The germline CDR1 and CDR2 sequences are MDHEN and SYDVKM. This CDR3 comprises 14 residues. V trimming: 6 bases; J trimming: 11 bases; junction bases outside the gene matches: 12. CDR3 protein: CASSPGTAARKLFF. The CDR3 coding sequence is TGTGCCAGCAGCCCTGGGACAGCCGCGAGGAAACTGTTTTTT. The full variable domain, in which reference TRBV28 and TRBJ1-4 provide the parts outside the CDR3, is DVKVTQSSRYLVKRTGEKVFLECVQDMDHENMFWYRQDPGLGLRLIYFSYDVKMKEKGDIPEGYSVSREKKERFSLILESASTNQTSMYLCASSPGTAARKLFFGSGTQLSVL.

The CDR3 sequence is CASRSYDEQFF. In DNA, the CDR3 is TGCGCCAGCAGGTCCTATGATGAGCAGTTCTTC. V gene TRBV10-2 combines with J gene TRBJ2-1; D gene ambiguous. Between the trimmed V and J ends, which lost 6 bases and 8 bases, there was a span of 8 bases. Germline V gene sequence: CDR1 WSHSY, CDR2 SAAADI. The CDR3 is 11 amino acids.

The chain employs TRBV30 and TRBJ1-2; the D gene is possibly TRBD1 (6 bases). The CDR3 loop spans 14 amino acids. V lost 3 bases, J lost 3 bases, and 14 bases lay in between. Germline CDR1 is GTSNPN and CDR2 is SVGIG (reference sequence). The CDR3: CAWRPQGQDYGYTF. In DNA form, the CDR3 reads TGTGCCTGGAGACCTCAGGGGCAAGACTATGGCTACACCTTC. The whole variable domain, remainder taken from reference TRBV30 and TRBJ1-2, is SQTIHQWPATLVQPVGSPLSLECTVEGTSNPNLYWYRQAAGRGLQLLFYSVGIGQISSEVPQNLSASRPQDRQFILSSKKLLLSDSGFYLCAWRPQGQDYGYTFGSGTRLTVV.

This clone is a singleton in its sample. The V call is TRBV5-6, the J call TRBJ2-4; D could derive from TRBD1 or TRBD2 (5 bases each). This CDR3 is 16 amino acids long. Germline CDR1 and CDR2: SGHDT and YYEEEE. Trimming removed 3 bases from V and 4 bases from J, with 17 bases in between. CDR3 DNA sequence: TGTGCCAGCAGCTATTGGGTCCGGGACCTTAAAAACATTCAGTACTTC. Translated, it gives CASSYWVRDLKNIQYF.

For this clone: The junction differs from germline at one of its ends, possibly a read error. This chain connects TRBV7-9 to TRBJ1-5, with D uncertain. The CDR3 covers 11 residues. The V gene's germline CDR1 is SEHNR and CDR2 FQNEAQ (reference sequence). The CDR3, as DNA: TGCGGGATCCTAAGCAATCAGCCCCAGCATTTT. Protein: CGILSNQPQHF.

This chain joins TRBV5-6 and TRBJ1-4, with a possible D match to TRBD1 (5 bases). V shed 0 bases and J shed 8 bases, with 14 bases lying between them. This CDR3 comprises 15 residues. Germline V gives CDR1 SGHDT, CDR2 YYEEEE. The CDR3 protein is CASSLVQGGYEKLFF. CDR3 sequence (DNA): TGTGCCAGCAGCTTGGTCCAGGGTGGTTACGAAAAACTGTTTTTT.

This clone was detected once. This specimen includes other DNA sequences encoding the same CDR3. This chain uses TRBV4-1 with TRBJ1-1, with D unresolved. The CDR3 runs to 12 residues. V lost 1 base and J lost 3, with 3 bases in between. CDR1 and CDR2 from the germline V gene are MGHRA and YSYEKL. The CDR3 reads CASSQGDTEAFF. CDR3 nucleotides: TGCGCCAGCAGCCAAGGGGACACTGAAGCTTTCTTT.

J is TRBJ2-3 and V is TRBV25-1, with a weak D call TRBD2 (5 bases). With 8 bases removed from V and 5 bases from J, the gap between germline ends came to 11 bases. Germline V gene lookup returns CDR1 MGHDK and CDR2 SYGVNS. The CDR3 is 12 amino acids. DNA of the CDR3: TGTGCCAGCGGGAAAGGGAGAGATACGCAGTATTTT. Protein: CASGKGRDTQYF. The whole variable domain, remainder taken from reference TRBV25-1 and TRBJ2-3, is EADIYQTPRYLVIGTGKKITLECSQTMGHDKMYWYQQDPGMELHLIHYSYGVNSTEKGDLSSESTVSRIRTEHFPLTLESARPSHTSQYLCASGKGRDTQYFGPGTRLTVL.